This is a list of T cell receptor beta chains from one sample in a study of cytotoxic CD8 clonotypes in ibrutinib-treated CLL. Assay used: immunoSEQ multiplex PCR; TCRdb lists only in-frame clones, some missing. The table lists hundreds of thousands of clones, just under 80% of them singletons. The specimen comprised PBMCs, sampled after 12 months of ibrutinib treatment. Every receptor here comes from a human donor with chronic lymphocytic leukemia. The CDR3 runs from the conserved cysteine through the conserved F or W. D genes are given only for firm matches. Clone size is given for some rows only: seen once, a few or many times, or a class if the clone is expanded.

d_call	clone_size	v_call	j_call	cdr3_length	cdr3_aa	cdr3_nt
-	once	TRBV10-1	TRBJ2-7	13	CASDLTGDNEQYF	TGCGCCAGTGACTTGACGGGGGACAACGAGCAGTACTTC
-	few	TRBV10-1	TRBJ2-1	12	CASSGLIYEQFF	TGCGCCAGCAGCGGCTTAATCTATGAGCAGTTCTTC
-	once	TRBV6-5	TRBJ2-4	13	CASMGQVQNIQYF	TGTGCCAGCATGGGGCAGGTGCAAAACATTCAGTACTTC
-	-	TRBV5-1	TRBJ2-5	14	CASSTLGNKGTQYF	TGCGCCAGCAGCACCCTGGGAAATAAGGGGACCCAGTACTTC
-	-	TRBV7-2	TRBJ2-1	11	CASSLVIEQFF	TGTGCCAGCAGCTTAGTTATTGAGCAGTTCTTC
-	-	TRBV2	TRBJ2-1	15	CASSDEGAGDNEQFF	TGTGCCAGCAGTGATGAGGGGGCGGGGGACAATGAGCAGTTCTTC
-	-	TRBV5-1	TRBJ1-2	16	CASSLAGGETNYGYTF	TGCGCCAGCAGCTTGGCCGGGGGCGAAACCAACTATGGCTACACCTTC
-	-	TRBV7-8	TRBJ2-3	16	CASSYGRVVGRDTQYF	TGTGCCAGCAGCTACGGGCGGGTGGTGGGCCGCGATACGCAGTATTTT
TRBD1	-	TRBV6-1	TRBJ2-1	15	CASTPDRGKFNEQFF	TGTGCCAGCACCCCGGACAGGGGGAAATTCAATGAGCAGTTCTTC
TRBD1	-	TRBV6-1	TRBJ2-4	14	CASRGTAPENIQYF	TGTGCCAGCAGGGGGACAGCCCCCGAAAACATTCAGTACTTC
TRBD1	-	TRBV5-6	TRBJ1-1	17	CASSLWLGGQGKFEAFF	TGTGCCAGCAGCTTGTGGCTGGGGGGACAGGGAAAATTTGAAGCTTTCTTT
TRBD1	few	TRBV5-4	TRBJ1-2	13	CASFNRGRNGYTF	TGTGCCAGCTTCAACAGGGGGCGGAATGGCTACACCTTC
-	-	TRBV30	TRBJ2-5	11	CAWSTLETQYF	TGTGCCTGGAGTACTTTAGAGACCCAGTACTTC
-	-	TRBV11-2	TRBJ2-1	14	CASSPTRAYNEQFF	TGTGCCAGCAGCCCAACACGGGCCTACAATGAGCAGTTCTTC
-	-	TRBV5-6	TRBJ1-1	13	CASSWRGGTEAFF	TGTGCCAGCAGCTGGAGGGGGGGCACTGAAGCTTTCTTT
TRBD2	-	TRBV2	TRBJ2-5	15	CASKGTSGTQETQYF	TGTGCCAGCAAAGGGACTAGCGGGACCCAAGAGACCCAGTACTTC
-	-	TRBV10-3	TRBJ1-4	14	CAISDTGRGEKLFF	TGTGCCATCAGTGACACGGGGAGGGGAGAAAAACTGTTTTTT
-	many	TRBV6-1	TRBJ2-7	13	CASSEEGAGEQYF	TGTGCCAGCAGTGAAGAAGGGGCGGGCGAGCAGTACTTC
-	-	TRBV4-2	TRBJ2-7	15	CASSQEGVGPREQYF	TGTGCCAGCAGCCAAGAAGGAGTGGGACCCCGCGAGCAGTACTTC
-	-	TRBV6-1	TRBJ2-7	14	CASSEASGPYEQYF	TGTGCCAGCAGTGAAGCCTCCGGGCCCTACGAGCAGTACTTC
TRBD1	few	TRBV4-2	TRBJ2-7	15	CASSQDPTGGYEQYF	TGTGCCAGCAGCCAAGACCCGACAGGGGGCTACGAGCAGTACTTC
-	once	TRBV10-3	TRBJ2-1	13	CAISVLVTNEQFF	TGTGCCATCAGTGTCCTCGTCACCAATGAGCAGTTCTTC
TRBD1	-	TRBV6-5	TRBJ2-7	12	CASSSLTGPPKF	TGTGCCAGCAGTTCGTTGACAGGGCCGCCAAAATTC
-	-	TRBV5-4	TRBJ2-2	16	CASSLQKGANTGELFF	TGTGCCAGCAGCTTGCAGAAGGGTGCGAACACCGGGGAGCTGTTTTTT
TRBD2	-	TRBV5-1	TRBJ2-7	17	CASSLVPSAGGLYEQYF	TGCGCCAGCAGCTTGGTTCCTTCAGCGGGAGGGCTCTACGAGCAGTACTTC
TRBD1	many	TRBV5-1	TRBJ1-1	15	CASSLQGAMDTEAFF	TGCGCCAGCAGCTTGCAGGGGGCGATGGACACTGAAGCTTTCTTT
TRBD2	-	TRBV7-9	TRBJ2-1	17	CASSLESSGSGGNEQFF	TGTGCCAGCAGCTTAGAATCTAGCGGGAGTGGGGGGAATGAGCAGTTCTTC
-	-	TRBV30	TRBJ1-4	14	CAWSRPTTNEKLFF	TGTGCCTGGTCCCGGCCGACAACTAATGAAAAACTGTTTTTT
-	-	TRBV6-6	TRBJ2-7	13	CASSSDNPYEQYF	TGTGCCAGCAGTTCGGACAACCCCTACGAGCAGTACTTC
TRBD1	-	TRBV7-3	TRBJ2-7	15	CASSLSGTGFYEQYF	TGTGCCAGCAGCTTATCCGGGACAGGTTTCTACGAGCAGTACTTC
-	-	TRBV4-2	TRBJ2-4	14	CASSQVINQNIQYF	TGTGCCAGCAGCCAAGTTATCAACCAAAACATTCAGTACTTC
TRBD1	-	TRBV5-1	TRBJ2-1	16	CASSIRQGANSNEQFF	TGCGCCAGCAGCATCAGACAGGGGGCAAATTCAAATGAGCAGTTCTTC
-	-	TRBV27	TRBJ2-2	18	CASSLTGGGTPNTGELFF	TGTGCCAGCAGTCTAACGGGAGGCGGGACACCCAACACCGGGGAGCTGTTTTTT
-	-	TRBV7-9	TRBJ2-2	15	CAATSAATNTGELFF	TGTGCCGCTACCTCCGCGGCCACGAACACCGGGGAGCTGTTTTTT
TRBD2	-	TRBV4-2	TRBJ2-3	16	CASSQDLAGPTDTQYF	TGTGCCAGCAGCCAAGACCTAGCGGGGCCCACAGATACGCAGTATTTT
-	once	TRBV27	TRBJ1-1	15	CASSSQTGGESEAFF	TGTGCCAGCAGCTCGCAAACGGGGGGGGAGTCCGAAGCTTTCTTT
-	once	TRBV6-4	TRBJ1-2	14	CASSYTGSNYGYTF	TGTGCCAGCAGTTATACGGGATCCAACTATGGCTACACCTTC
-	few	TRBV9	TRBJ2-2	13	CASSIRDPGELFF	TGTGCCAGCAGCATCAGGGATCCCGGGGAGCTGTTTTTT
-	-	TRBV27	TRBJ2-7	15	CASSPDSSFSYEQYF	TGTGCCAGCAGCCCCGACAGTTCGTTCTCCTACGAGCAGTACTTC
-	-	TRBV19	TRBJ2-7	14	CASSIASGFYEQYF	TGTGCCAGTAGTATCGCCTCGGGTTTTTACGAGCAGTACTTC
TRBD2	-	TRBV5-1	TRBJ2-2	16	CASSNIAGANTGELFF	TGCGCCAGCAGCAACATAGCGGGGGCGAACACCGGGGAGCTGTTTTTT
-	-	TRBV6-1	TRBJ2-1	15	CASSEEMFRTDEQFF	TGTGCCAGCAGTGAAGAGATGTTCCGGACAGATGAGCAGTTCTTC
-	-	TRBV7-8	TRBJ2-5	16	CASSFSEQGWWETQYF	TGTGCCAGCAGCTTCTCGGAACAGGGATGGTGGGAGACCCAGTACTTC
-	-	TRBV6-5	TRBJ2-1	16	CASSYSRRTYYNEQFF	TGTGCCAGCAGTTACTCGAGAAGGACCTACTACAATGAGCAGTTCTTC
-	-	TRBV10-3	TRBJ2-6	14	CAISESGGANVLTF	TGTGCCATCAGTGAGTCGGGTGGGGCCAACGTCCTGACTTTC
TRBD1	-	TRBV27	TRBJ2-5	15	CASRTPDRGGVTQYF	TGTGCCAGCAGGACGCCGGACAGGGGGGGAGTGACCCAGTACTTC
-	-	TRBV4-1	TRBJ1-2	15	CASSPDRAPSYGYTF	TGCGCCAGCAGCCCAGACCGGGCTCCGAGCTATGGCTACACCTTC
-	-	TRBV21-1	TRBJ2-7	15	CASSNGGKGPYEQYF	TGTGCCAGCAGCAATGGGGGGAAGGGTCCCTACGAGCAGTACTTC
-	few	TRBV5-1	TRBJ2-2	14	CASSLDGNTGELFF	TGCGCCAGCAGCTTGGACGGAAACACCGGGGAGCTGTTTTTT
TRBD2	-	TRBV6-1	TRBJ2-3	14	CATGLAGAPDTQYF	TGTGCCACTGGACTAGCGGGGGCCCCAGATACGCAGTATTTT
-	-	TRBV28	TRBJ1-1	13	CASTPGDYTEAFF	TGTGCCAGTACCCCAGGGGATTACACTGAAGCTTTCTTT
-	once	TRBV5-4	TRBJ1-6	16	CASRSRGGSYNSPLHF	TGTGCCAGCAGATCCAGGGGTGGCTCCTATAATTCACCCCTCCACTTT
-	-	TRBV14	TRBJ2-3	14	CASTMQGLTDTQYF	TGTGCCAGCACGATGCAGGGACTCACAGATACGCAGTATTTT
-	-	TRBV19	TRBJ2-2	15	CASSIGYRGTGELFF	TGTGCCAGTAGTATAGGGTACCGCGGCACCGGGGAGCTGTTTTTT
-	few	TRBV27	TRBJ1-6	12	CASSLTRGHLHF	TGTGCCAGCAGTTTAACACGGGGCCACCTCCACTTT
-	once	TRBV2	TRBJ1-4	12	CASSPIPEKLFF	TGTGCCAGCAGTCCGATCCCGGAAAAACTGTTTTTT
-	few	TRBV20-1	TRBJ2-5	10	CSARQETQYF	TGCAGTGCTAGGCAAGAGACCCAGTACTTC
-	-	TRBV19	TRBJ2-1	16	CASSIEGAGDYNEQFF	TGTGCCAGTAGTATAGAAGGGGCAGGGGACTACAATGAGCAGTTCTTC